The 32 T cell receptor beta chains below come from one sample, sequenced in a study of T cells after yellow fever vaccination (dated 2019 in TCRdb). The method behind the library was 5' RACE. The run used an Illumina NovaSeq 6000. TCRdb applied fastp at Q25 and MiXCR to the public reads, then kept only in-frame beta chains. Duplicate CDR3 protein sequences are folded into a single record with the most common DNA and genes. Present in this sample are just over 250,000 distinct CDR3 sequences, about 5.2% of which were seen just once. Roughly 3.4% of the sample goes to the ten largest clones. The treatment or condition tag for this specimen amounts to: live attenuated yellow fever vaccine strain. The starting material was CD4+ T cells sorted from PBMCs, obtained on the day of the yellow fever booster vaccination. These receptors were collected from a young man who received the YFV17D yellow fever vaccine.

The genes are TRBV5-1 and TRBJ2-5; tentatively, D is TRBD1 or TRBD2 (5 bases each). Germline CDR1 is SGHRS and CDR2 is YFSETQ. With 7 bases removed from V and 7 bases from J, the gap between germline ends came to 20 bases. This CDR3 is 14 amino acids long. CDR3 residues: CASGAPLESATQYF. Written as DNA, the CDR3 is TGCGCCAGCGGGGCCCCACTAGAGAGTGCGACCCAGTACTTC. The entire variable domain, with the rest obtained from reference TRBV5-1 and TRBJ2-5, is as follows: KAGVTQTPRYLIKTRGQQVTLSCSPISGHRSVSWYQQTPGQGLQFLFEYFSETQRNKGNFPGRFSGRQFSNSRSEMNVSTLELGDSALYLCASGAPLESATQYFGPGTRLLVL.

The chain is built from TRBV12-3 or TRBV12-4 and TRBJ1-1; a weak D match, TRBD1 (6 bases). Trimming took 3 bases from V and 1 from J, leaving 12 bases between them. The CDR3 runs 15 residues. The CDR3 nucleotides read TGTGCCAGCAGTTTGATGGGACATGAGAACACTGAAGCTTTCTTT. Translating gives CASSLMGHENTEAFF.

In its sample, this clonotype was seen a few times. The CDR3 DNA is TGTGCCATCAGTGATATAATGCAGGGGTCGAACACCGGGGAGCTGTTTTTT. The encoded protein is CAISDIMQGSNTGELFF. V is TRBV10-3 and J is TRBJ2-2; a weak D match, TRBD1 (6 bases). V gave up 3 bases and J gave up 0 bases, with 14 bases separating them. CDR1 is ENHRY, CDR2 SYGVKD, per germline. CDR3 size: 17 residues.

This chain links TRBV4-2 with TRBJ2-4, with 8 positions matching TRBD2. The V gene's germline CDR1 is LGHNA and CDR2 YNFKEQ. This CDR3 spans 15 amino acids. V lost 0 bases and J lost 8; bases outside the gene matches: 6. CDR3 in DNA: TGTGCCAGCAGCCAAGACCAGCGGGGGTGGTACATTCAGTACTTC. Protein product: CASSQDQRGWYIQYF.

This clonotype was counted between two and nine times. The gene calls are TRBV10-3 and TRBJ1-1; 8 bases are shared with TRBD1. The V segment lost 9 bases and the J segment 3 bases; nucleotides outside the gene matches: 3. This CDR3 spans 12 amino acids. Germline loops: CDR1 ENHRY, CDR2 SYGVKD. The DNA of the CDR3 is TGTGCCATTAAGGACAGGGACACTGAAGCTTTCTTT. It is translated as CAIKDRDTEAFF.

A few counts support this clonotype. The chain recombines TRBV20-1 with TRBJ2-5; 10 positions match TRBD2. This CDR3 has 14 residues. Per germline, CDR1 DFQATT and CDR2 SNEGSKA (reference sequence). V trimming: 3 bases; J trimming: 5 bases; junction bases outside the gene matches: 6. The CDR3 region is CSARGLAFKETQYF. The CDR3, as DNA: TGCAGTGCTAGGGGACTAGCGTTTAAGGAGACCCAGTACTTC.

In this sample, this clonotype turned up a few times. This chain uses TRBV20-1 with TRBJ1-5; no clear D. The CDR3 loop spans 13 amino acids. The V gene lost 6 bases and the J gene lost 7 bases, with 16 bases spanning the gap. CDR1 is DFQATT and CDR2 is SNEGSKA in the germline V gene (reference sequence). The CDR3 loop reads CSAKDGPHQPQHF. In DNA, the CDR3 is TGCAGTGCGAAAGACGGCCCTCACCAGCCCCAGCATTTT.

This clonotype has ten or more counts. V gene TRBV5-6 combines with J gene TRBJ2-7, with D unresolved. The germline CDR1 and CDR2 sequences are SGHDT and YYEEEE. There are 14 residues in the CDR3. V lost 4 bases and J lost 0, with 11 bases in between. In DNA form, the CDR3 reads TGTGCCAGCAGCCCCCCGGATTCCTCCTACGAGCAGTACTTC. Translated, it gives CASSPPDSSYEQYF.

This clonotype was detected a few times. V and J are TRBV10-1 and TRBJ2-7; D tentatively fits TRBD1 or TRBD2 (5 bases each). The germline V gene has CDR1 WNHNN and CDR2 SYGVQD (reference sequence). Trimming left V 6 bases short and J 6 bases short, with 15 bases between. The CDR3 is made up of 13 amino acids. CDR3 coding DNA: TGCGCCAGCAGCTCGGCTGGGACGGGCGAGCAGTACTTC. Amino acid sequence: CASSSAGTGEQYF.

The chain joins TRBV3-1 to TRBJ2-5, with 10 bases fitting TRBD2. The length of the CDR3 is 15 residues. V gave up 6 bases and J gave up 2 bases; unmatched junction bases: 6. Germline assignment: CDR1 LGHDT and CDR2 YNNKEL (reference sequence). CDR3 sequence (DNA): TGTGCCAGCAGGCGTTATAGCGGGGGGCAAGAGACCCAGTACTTC. Amino acids: CASRRYSGGQETQYF.

The chain couples TRBV24-1 to TRBJ2-1; 9 bases align to TRBD2. Looked up from germline, CDR1 is KGHDR and CDR2 is SFDVKD. This CDR3 comprises 15 residues. Trimming took 3 bases from V and 6 from J; bases not matched to a gene: 5. CDR3 protein: CATSDPTGLANEQFF. CDR3 nucleotides: TGTGCCACCAGTGATCCGACGGGACTAGCCAATGAGCAGTTCTTC.

This clonotype was observed at least ten times. The chain is built from TRBV9 and TRBJ2-7; D not certain. V was trimmed by 4 bases and J by 0 bases, leaving 11 bases between them. Per the germline V gene, CDR1 is SGDLS and CDR2 is YYNGEE. This CDR3 is built from 14 residues. The CDR3 loop is CASSPQASSYEQYV. The DNA of the CDR3 is TGTGCCAGCAGCCCCCAGGCCAGCTCCTACGAGCAGTACGTC.

This clonotype appeared a few times. The chain joins TRBV5-1 to TRBJ2-3; D remains ambiguous. Per the germline V gene, CDR1 is SGHRS and CDR2 is YFSETQ. With 5 bases removed from V and 2 bases from J, the gap between germline ends came to 15 bases. The CDR3 loop spans 15 amino acids. The CDR3 DNA is TGCGCCAGCAGAGGGCAAACACCCATCACAGATACGCAGTATTTT. Translated: CASRGQTPITDTQYF.

The sample holds many counts of this clonotype. V gene TRBV12-3 or TRBV12-4 combines with J gene TRBJ2-5; no firm D call. The CDR3 extends over 12 amino acids. V was pared by 6 bases and J by 0 bases, with 5 bases between. In DNA form, the CDR3 reads TGTGCCAGCAGGAGGTACCAAGAGACCCAGTACTTC. It translates to CASRRYQETQYF.

This clonotype was counted at least ten times. CDR3 region: CASSYSRGDTQYF. As DNA, the CDR3 is TGTGCCAGCAGTTACTCGCGGGGGGATACGCAGTATTTT. The rearrangement links TRBV6-5 to TRBJ2-3, with 7 bases identical to TRBD2. CDR3 length: 13 residues. Germline assignment: CDR1 MNHEY and CDR2 SVGAGI. J was trimmed by 6 bases and V by 0 bases; bases with no gene match: 0.

The chain couples TRBV10-3 to TRBJ1-1, with D unclear. The CDR3 contains 15 residues. V was pared by 0 bases and J by 2 bases, with 10 bases between. The V gene's germline CDR1 is ENHRY and CDR2 SYGVKD. CDR3 sequence (DNA): TGTGCCATCAGTGAGTCGGTTTATGGAAACACTGAAGCTTTCTTT. Protein product: CAISESVYGNTEAFF.

This clonotype was observed many times. This rearrangement joins TRBV24-1 to TRBJ2-1; D is uncertain. V was pared by 3 bases and J by 4 bases, with 3 bases between. Germline CDR1 KGHDR, CDR2 SFDVKD. CDR3 length: 12 amino acids. The CDR3 DNA reads TGTGCCACCAGTGATGAGTACAATGAGCAGTTCTTC. Protein sequence: CATSDEYNEQFF.

This clonotype was detected many times. The J gene is TRBJ2-3, the V gene TRBV11-2, with D tentatively TRBD1 (6 bases). Looked up from germline, CDR1 is SGHAT and CDR2 is FQNNGV. V shed 1 base and J shed 1 base, with 9 bases lying between them. This CDR3 is 15 amino acids long. The CDR3 nucleotides read TGTGCCAGCAGCTTAGGGGGGACACGCACAGATACGCAGTATTTT. It encodes CASSLGGTRTDTQYF.

This sequence joins TRBV6-1 and TRBJ1-1; D gene unclear. Germline CDR1 and CDR2: MNHNS and SASEGT. V was trimmed by 1 base and J by 6 bases, leaving 12 bases between them. The CDR3 is 14 amino acids. CDR3 sequence: CASSEVEKAPEAFF. CDR3 nucleotides: TGTGCCAGCAGTGAAGTGGAGAAGGCCCCTGAAGCTTTCTTT.

The gene calls are TRBV6-5 and TRBJ2-7, with D possibly matching TRBD1 (5 bases). The V gene's germline CDR1 is MNHEY and CDR2 SVGAGI. The CDR3 extends over 14 amino acids. V was trimmed by 0 bases and J by 2 bases, leaving 8 bases between them. CDR3 region: CASSYSSGTYEQYF. In nucleotides, the CDR3 is TGTGCCAGCAGTTACTCGTCAGGGACCTACGAGCAGTACTTC.

The chain uses TRBV19 and TRBJ2-3, with D possibly TRBD2 on 6 matching bases. V lost 2 bases to trimming and J lost 3 bases, with 12 bases between them. Germline-derived CDR1 and CDR2 are LNHDA and SQIVND (reference sequence). The CDR3 loop spans 15 amino acids. CDR3 sequence reads: CASSITGEMTDTQYF. The CDR3 nucleotides read TGTGCCAGTAGTATAACGGGGGAAATGACAGATACGCAGTATTTT.

This clonotype has more than one count but fewer than ten. The rearrangement links TRBV2 to TRBJ2-2, with D perhaps TRBD1 or TRBD2 (6 bases each). The CDR3 has 14 amino acids. V lost 7 bases, J lost 6 bases, and 15 bases lay in between. The germline gives CDR1 SNHLY, CDR2 FYNNEI. The CDR3 DNA reads TGTGCCAGCAACCCACCGGGGGCGGCCGGGGAGCTGTTTTTT. It is translated as CASNPPGAAGELFF.

V and J are TRBV7-7 and TRBJ2-5; D perhaps matches TRBD1 (5 bases). The germline gives CDR1 SSHAT, CDR2 FNYEAQ (reference sequence). The CDR3 is 14 amino acids. The V gene lost 1 base and the J gene lost 2 bases, with 8 bases spanning the gap. The CDR3 here is CASSLVGRQETQYF. The CDR3, as DNA: TGTGCCAGCAGCTTAGTGGGGCGGCAAGAGACCCAGTACTTC.

The gene calls are TRBV24-1 and TRBJ2-3, with 9 bases lining up with TRBD1. CDR3 size: 15 residues. Germline loops: CDR1 KGHDR, CDR2 SFDVKD. J was trimmed by 5 bases and V by 4 bases; bases with no gene match: 6. CDR3: CATSEPGTGKDTQYF. The CDR3 nucleotides read TGTGCCACCAGTGAACCCGGGACAGGGAAAGATACGCAGTATTTT.

This clonotype has more than one count but fewer than ten. The rearrangement joins TRBV28 to TRBJ1-4; TRBD1 agrees at 11 bases. Germline CDR1 is MDHEN and CDR2 is SYDVKM. The CDR3 loop spans 17 amino acids. V was pared by 4 bases and J by 6 bases, with 10 bases of the junction left unmatched. The CDR3 DNA sequence: TGTGCCAGCAGTTCCTGGACAGGGGGCATCCCGGATGAAAAACTGTTTTTT. This sequence encodes CASSSWTGGIPDEKLFF.

A few counts support this clonotype. The J gene is TRBJ1-1, the V gene TRBV20-1; D possibly corresponds to TRBD1 (6 bases). V was pared by 0 bases and J by 4 bases, with 15 bases between. The CDR3 runs 15 residues. Per germline, CDR1 DFQATT and CDR2 SNEGSKA (reference sequence). CDR3 DNA sequence: TGCAGTGCTAGAGATCCGGGGGGGCTGGGCACTGAAGCTTTCTTT. This codes for CSARDPGGLGTEAFF.

The chain joins TRBV5-6 to TRBJ1-6; 8 bases match TRBD1. V lost 4 bases and J lost 10; bases outside the gene matches: 10. The CDR3 covers 15 residues. CDR1 is SGHDT, CDR2 YYEEEE, per germline. The CDR3, as DNA: TGTGCCAGCAGCGGATATCAGGGGGCTGGATCACCCCTCCACTTT. Its translation: CASSGYQGAGSPLHF.

This clonotype was detected ten times or more. CDR3 nucleotides: TGCAGTGCTAGAGCTTACAGGCGGGTATGGACTGAAGCTTTCTTT. Encoded protein: CSARAYRRVWTEAFF. The chain links TRBV20-1 to TRBJ1-1; a possible D gene is TRBD1 (5 bases). Per germline, CDR1 DFQATT and CDR2 SNEGSKA (reference sequence). The CDR3 consists of 15 residues. V lost 1 base and J 5 bases, leaving 17 bases between the germline ends.

In DNA form, the CDR3 reads TGTGCCAGCAGCTCACCCCCGGAGGGGGGAAAGACCCAGTACTTC. Its translation: CASSSPPEGGKTQYF. V and J are TRBV21-1 and TRBJ2-5; TRBD1, the table's D call, lacks a check against the DNA. TRBV21-1 has pseudogene status. The CDR3 consists of 15 residues.

The chain joins TRBV7-3 to TRBJ2-2; possible D gene TRBD1, 5 bases. The CDR3 covers 17 residues. The V end lost 5 bases, the J end lost 6 bases, and 22 bases lay between the germline ends. CDR1 is SGHTA and CDR2 is FQGTGA in the germline V gene. CDR3: CASSPVGLGGVSGELFF. The DNA of the CDR3 is TGTGCCAGCAGCCCCGTGGGGCTCGGTGGTGTTTCCGGGGAGCTGTTTTTT.

To note about this clonotype: The junction and the germline gene differ at one end; a read error may be behind it. The chain employs TRBV20-1 and TRBJ2-3; D possibly corresponds to TRBD2 (5 bases). CDR3 length: 14 residues. In germline, CDR1 is DFQATT, CDR2 SNEGSKA (reference sequence). The CDR3, as DNA: TGCAGTGCTAGAGATACGGGGAGCACAGATACGGAGTATTTT. Protein product: CSARDTGSTDTEYF.

This clonotype was detected only a few times. The chain joins TRBV12-3 or TRBV12-4 to TRBJ1-1; TRBD1 matches 7 bases. Trimming at V came to 8 bases and at J to 0 bases, leaving 18 bases not matched to a gene. This CDR3 has 18 amino acids. CDR3 in amino acids: CASRRDSRGLIMNTEAFF. The CDR3 DNA is TGTGCCAGCCGCAGGGATTCGAGGGGGCTGATAATGAACACTGAAGCTTTCTTT.